What follows are 25 T cell receptor beta chains derived from one specimen sequenced in a study of blood T cell repertoires in COVID-19. Generated by immunoSEQ multiplex PCR, the TCRdb table keeps only in-frame clones and is missing some. The sample has under 250,000 clones; roughly 85% are singletons. The sequenced sample consisted of PBMCs or T cells enriched from blood (not recorded which). All receptors derive from a woman in her fifties or sixties with acute COVID-19.

This clone was observed a single time. V usage is TRBV3-1 (or the pseudogene TRBV3-2) and J usage is TRBJ2-7, with D possibly matching TRBD2 (5 bases). CDR3 length equals 14 residues. Germline V lookup: CDR1 LGHDT, CDR2 YNNKEL (reference sequence). V lost 0 bases and J 1 base, leaving 7 bases between the germline ends. The CDR3 DNA reads as TGTGCCAGCAGCCAAGATCGGGGATCCTACGAGCAGTACTTC. This gives the protein CASSQDRGSYEQYF.

The V call is TRBV30, the J call TRBJ2-5; TRBD2 might be the D (6 bases). Trimming removed 0 bases at V and 5 bases at J, with 22 bases between. This CDR3 is built from 17 residues. The germline V gene encodes CDR1 GTSNPN and CDR2 SVGIG (reference sequence). CDR3 bases: TGTGCCTGGAGTGTAAGAGAACGGCGGAGGGACCTGGAGACCCAGTACTTC. Translation gives CAWSVRERRRDLETQYF.

CDR3 loop: CAWSVQGAANYGYTF. In DNA form, the CDR3 reads TGTGCCTGGAGTGTCCAGGGTGCCGCTAACTATGGCTACACCTTC. The V call is TRBV30, the J call TRBJ1-2; tentative D call: TRBD1 (5 bases). Germline V gives CDR1 GTSNPN, CDR2 SVGIG (reference sequence). The V end was cut by 0 bases, the J end by 0 bases, with 11 bases between. The length of the CDR3 is 15 residues.

The gene calls are TRBV14 and TRBJ2-3; D is possibly TRBD2 (6 bases). Looked up from germline, CDR1 is SGHDN and CDR2 is FVKESK. The V and J ends lost 5 bases and 9 bases respectively, with 21 bases between them. The CDR3 is 15 residues long. The CDR3 bases are TGTGCCAGCAGCTCCGGGGGTGCCCCCGGGATGACGCAGTATTTT. Translation gives CASSSGGAPGMTQYF.

The chain has TRBV19 and TRBJ1-2; TRBD1 is a possible D gene (6 bases). This CDR3 is built from 16 residues. V was trimmed by 3 bases and J by 0 bases, leaving 14 bases between them. Germline V gene data show CDR1 as LNHDA and CDR2 as SQIVND (reference sequence). The CDR3 loop is CASSILTTGPNYGYTF. The CDR3, as DNA: TGTGCCAGTAGTATTCTCACGACAGGTCCTAACTATGGCTACACCTTC.

The genes are TRBV24-1 and TRBJ1-3, with TRBD1 as a possible D gene (5 bases). This CDR3 is built from 15 residues. Germline values: CDR1 KGHDR, CDR2 SFDVKD. V was cut by 1 base and J by 0 bases, with 6 bases left in between. CDR3 DNA: TGTGCCACCAGTGATTTAGGGGACTCTGGAAACACCATATATTTT. Translating it yields CATSDLGDSGNTIYF.

V is TRBV29-1 and J is TRBJ2-5; the D gene is possibly TRBD2 (5 bases). CDR3 length: 11 amino acids. The V end was cut by 4 bases, the J end by 7 bases, with 10 bases between. The germline gives CDR1 SQVTM, CDR2 ANQGSEA. CDR3 region: CSVGEGVTQYF. The CDR3 bases are TGCAGCGTTGGCGAGGGAGTGACCCAGTACTTC.

This sequence joins TRBV5-1 and TRBJ2-1, with D unresolved. The CDR3 runs to 11 residues. The germline V gene has CDR1 SGHRS and CDR2 YFSETQ. With 4 bases removed from V and 10 bases from J, the gap between germline ends came to 9 bases. CDR3 coding DNA: TGCGCCAGCAGCCTTACGCGGGAGCAGTTCTTC. The encoded protein is CASSLTREQFF.

This CDR3 reads CASRPTDRLNSPLHF. The CDR3 DNA reads as TGCGCCAGCAGACCAACGGACAGGTTAAATTCACCCCTCCACTTT. The chain is built from TRBV5-1 and TRBJ1-6, with 7 positions matching TRBD1. Germline V lookup: CDR1 SGHRS, CDR2 YFSETQ. The CDR3 length is 15 residues. Trimming at V came to 5 bases and at J to 7 bases, leaving 9 bases not matched to a gene. The full variable domain, in which reference TRBV5-1 and TRBJ1-6 provide the parts outside the CDR3, is KAGVTQTPRYLIKTRGQQVTLSCSPISGHRSVSWYQQTPGQGLQFLFEYFSETQRNKGNFPGRFSGRQFSNSRSEMNVSTLELGDSALYLCASRPTDRLNSPLHFGNGTRLTVT.

J is TRBJ2-5 and V is TRBV21-1; no DNA check was done on the table's D call, TRBD2. TRBV21-1 constitutes a pseudogene. The CDR3 is 17 residues long. Here the CDR3 DNA reads TGTGCCAGCAGCAAAGATACGGGTTCCGATGACCGAGAGACCCAGTACTTC. It specifies CASSKDTGSDDRETQYF.

The chain has TRBV5-1 and TRBJ2-3; 9 positions agree with TRBD2. There are 17 residues in the CDR3. Germline V CDR1 and CDR2: SGHRS, YFSETQ. V dropped 0 bases and J dropped 4; count of bases not matched to a gene: 9. In nucleotides, the CDR3 is TGCGCCAGCAGCTTGGGGTTGCGGGGGGGCGGTGCAGATACGCAGTATTTT. This sequence encodes CASSLGLRGGGADTQYF. The whole variable domain, remainder taken from reference TRBV5-1 and TRBJ2-3, is KAGVTQTPRYLIKTRGQQVTLSCSPISGHRSVSWYQQTPGQGLQFLFEYFSETQRNKGNFPGRFSGRQFSNSRSEMNVSTLELGDSALYLCASSLGLRGGGADTQYFGPGTRLTVL.

As for this clone: Other nucleotide sequences from this sample produce the same CDR3. The genes are TRBV19 and TRBJ2-2; the match to TRBD1 covers 8 bases. With V trimmed by 8 bases and J by 6 bases, 5 bases remained unmatched. Germline CDR1 LNHDA, CDR2 SQIVND (reference sequence). This CDR3 is built from 13 residues. The CDR3 DNA reads TGTGCCAGTGGGGACAGGAGGGCCGGGGAGCTGTTTTTT. It codes for CASGDRRAGELFF.

The J gene is TRBJ2-5, the V gene TRBV5-6; the match to TRBD2 covers 8 bases. The V gene end was trimmed by 7 bases and the J gene end by 13 bases; junction bases not matched to a gene: 15. Germline V gene data show CDR1 as SGHDT and CDR2 as YYEEEE. The CDR3 runs 13 residues. The CDR3 DNA is TGTGCCAGCGCCCCTAGCGGGCGCCCGATTCCGTACTTC. Amino acid sequence: CASAPSGRPIPYF.

V and J are TRBV7-9 and TRBJ1-2, with D maybe TRBD1 (6 bases). The CDR3 length is 12 residues. V was trimmed by 7 bases and J by 8 bases, leaving 14 bases between them. CDR1 and CDR2 (germline): SEHNR, FQNEAQ (reference sequence). CDR3 sequence: CASKGGTWGYTF. DNA for the CDR3: TGTGCCAGCAAAGGGGGAACGTGGGGCTACACCTTC. The entire variable domain, with the rest obtained from reference TRBV7-9 and TRBJ1-2, is as follows: DTGVSQNPRHKITKRGQNVTFRCDPISEHNRLYWYRQTLGQGPEFLTYFQNEAQLEKSRLLSDRFSAERPKGSFSTLEIQRTEQGDSAMYLCASKGGTWGYTFGSGTRLTVV.

The CDR3: CASSIGGGGYNEQFF. CDR3 coding DNA: TGTGCCAGTAGTATTGGGGGGGGCGGCTACAATGAGCAGTTCTTC. The chain couples TRBV19 to TRBJ2-1, with D perhaps TRBD2 (7 bases). V dropped 3 bases and J dropped 3 bases, with 12 bases sitting between them. This CDR3 has 15 residues. CDR1 is LNHDA and CDR2 is SQIVND in the germline V gene (reference sequence).

The CDR3 DNA sequence: TGCAGCGCGACTGGAGGCGGGGTAGGGGCCAACGTCCTGACTTTC. Its protein product is CSATGGGVGANVLTF. The genes are TRBV29-1 and TRBJ2-6; D is perhaps TRBD2 (6 bases). V lost 7 bases, J lost 4 bases, and 17 bases lay in between. This CDR3 comprises 15 residues. In germline, CDR1 is SQVTM, CDR2 ANQGSEA.

V gene TRBV20-1 combines with J gene TRBJ1-1, with 8 positions matching TRBD1. Germline assignment: CDR1 DFQATT and CDR2 SNEGSKA (reference sequence). CDR3 length equals 13 residues. Trimming at V came to 4 bases and at J to 7 bases, leaving 8 bases not matched to a gene. The CDR3 DNA reads TGCAGTGCTACTGACAGGGGAGATGGTGAAGCTTTCTTT. Protein: CSATDRGDGEAFF.

The chain uses TRBV6-5 and TRBJ1-2, with D possibly TRBD1 on 6 matching bases. Trimming cost V 7 bases and J 0 bases, with 12 bases left between them. The CDR3 consists of 14 residues. Germline-derived CDR1 and CDR2 are MNHEY and SVGAGI. CDR3 amino acids: CASKQTGANYGYTF. Written as DNA, the CDR3 is TGTGCCAGCAAACAGACAGGTGCTAACTATGGCTACACCTTC.

J is TRBJ1-1 and V is TRBV7-2; D is unclear. The CDR3 extends over 14 amino acids. V lost 4 bases and J lost 0, with 9 bases in between. Germline V gives CDR1 SGHTA, CDR2 FQGNSA. Here the CDR3 DNA reads TGTGCCAGCAGCTCATTGACATTGAACACTGAAGCTTTCTTT. It translates to CASSSLTLNTEAFF.

Only a few counts were recorded for this clone. This sequence joins TRBV30 and TRBJ1-2; 12 nucleotides align to TRBD1. Germline V gene sequence: CDR1 GTSNPN, CDR2 SVGIG (reference sequence). V gave up 3 bases and J gave up 7 bases; unmatched junction bases: 3. The CDR3 sequence is 13 residues long. CDR3 sequence reads: CAWRGQGATGYTF. DNA of the CDR3: TGTGCCTGGAGGGGACAGGGGGCAACTGGCTACACCTTC.

This clone was seen only a few times. J is TRBJ1-5 and V is TRBV10-1; TRBD1 is a possible D gene (6 bases). The V gene's germline CDR1 is WNHNN and CDR2 SYGVQD (reference sequence). The germline V and J ends were trimmed by 2 bases and 1 base, with 12 bases remaining between them. The CDR3 is 16 residues long. This CDR3 reads CASSEGRGTSNQPQHF. Written as DNA, the CDR3 is TGCGCCAGCAGTGAGGGCAGGGGAACGAGCAATCAGCCCCAGCATTTT.

The chain couples TRBV7-2 to TRBJ1-2, with D possibly matching TRBD1 (6 bases). There are 12 residues in the CDR3. Germline V gene lookup returns CDR1 SGHTA and CDR2 FQGNSA. V was clipped by 3 bases and J by 6 bases, with 8 bases between them. This CDR3 reads CASSFTGHGYTF. In DNA, the CDR3 is TGTGCCAGCAGCTTTACAGGGCATGGCTACACCTTC.

This chain connects TRBV30 to TRBJ2-1; the match to TRBD2 covers 7 bases. CDR1 is GTSNPN and CDR2 is SVGIG in the germline V gene (reference sequence). This CDR3 is built from 14 residues. With 4 bases clipped from V and 5 bases from J, the junction kept 8 bases outside the gene matches. In DNA, the CDR3 is TGTGCCTGGATCCCCTCGGGGGGACACAATGAGCAGTTCTTC. Residues: CAWIPSGGHNEQFF. The complete variable domain, with remaining parts taken from reference TRBV30 and TRBJ2-1, reads SQTIHQWPATLVQPVGSPLSLECTVEGTSNPNLYWYRQAAGRGLQLLFYSVGIGQISSEVPQNLSASRPQDRQFILSSKKLLLSDSGFYLCAWIPSGGHNEQFFGPGTRLTVL.

The V gene is TRBV6-5, the J gene TRBJ1-1; D remains ambiguous. This CDR3 is 13 amino acids long. Per the germline V gene, CDR1 is MNHEY and CDR2 is SVGAGI. Between the trimmed V and J ends, which lost 7 bases and 8 bases, there was a span of 17 bases. CDR3: CASTKPEGPEAFF. In DNA form, the CDR3 reads TGTGCCAGCACGAAACCGGAGGGTCCGGAAGCTTTCTTT.

This sequence joins TRBV15 and TRBJ2-3; 8 bases map to TRBD2. This CDR3 has 17 residues. Per the germline V gene, CDR1 is LNHNV and CDR2 is YYDKDF (reference sequence). Trimming cost V 0 bases and J 6 bases; bases outside gene matches: 11. CDR3 in amino acids: CATSRDWGGGLRDTQYF. The CDR3 nucleotides read TGTGCCACCAGCAGAGATTGGGGCGGGGGGCTCCGGGATACGCAGTATTTT.